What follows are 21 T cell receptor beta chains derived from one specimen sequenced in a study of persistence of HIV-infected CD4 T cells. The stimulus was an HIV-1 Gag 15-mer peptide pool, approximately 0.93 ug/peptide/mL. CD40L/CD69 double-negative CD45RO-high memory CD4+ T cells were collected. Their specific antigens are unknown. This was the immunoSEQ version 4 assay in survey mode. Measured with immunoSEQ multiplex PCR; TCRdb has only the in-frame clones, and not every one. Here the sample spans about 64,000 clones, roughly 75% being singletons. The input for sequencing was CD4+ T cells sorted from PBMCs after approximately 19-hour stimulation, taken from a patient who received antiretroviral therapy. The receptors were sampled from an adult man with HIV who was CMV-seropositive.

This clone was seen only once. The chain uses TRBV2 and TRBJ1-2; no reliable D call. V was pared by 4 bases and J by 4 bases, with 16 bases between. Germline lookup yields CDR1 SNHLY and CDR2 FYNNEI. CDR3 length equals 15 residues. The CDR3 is CASSAQRETIYGYTF. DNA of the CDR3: TGTGCCAGCAGTGCACAAAGGGAGACTATCTATGGCTACACCTTC.

This CDR3 is CASSPTSGSSYNEQFF. The CDR3 DNA reads as TGTGCCAGCTCCCCTACTAGCGGGTCCTCCTACAATGAGCAGTTCTTC. The rearrangement links TRBV18 to TRBJ2-1; 9 bases line up with TRBD2. The CDR3 runs to 16 residues. In germline, CDR1 is KGHSH, CDR2 LQKENI. Germline trimming cut 6 bases from V and 0 bases from J; bases unmatched to any gene: 6.

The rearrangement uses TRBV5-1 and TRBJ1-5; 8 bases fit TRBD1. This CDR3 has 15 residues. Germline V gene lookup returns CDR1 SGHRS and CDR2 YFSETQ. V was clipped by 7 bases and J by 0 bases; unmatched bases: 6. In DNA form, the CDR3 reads TGCGCCAGCCGACAGGGGTGGGGTAGCAATCAGCCCCAGCATTTT. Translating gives CASRQGWGSNQPQHF.

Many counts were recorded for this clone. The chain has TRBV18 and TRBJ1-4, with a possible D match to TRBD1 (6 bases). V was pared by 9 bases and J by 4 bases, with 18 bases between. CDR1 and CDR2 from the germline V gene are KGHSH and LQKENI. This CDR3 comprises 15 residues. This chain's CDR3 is CASRKTGIGNEKLFF. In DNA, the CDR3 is TGTGCCAGTCGAAAAACAGGGATTGGTAATGAAAAACTGTTTTTT. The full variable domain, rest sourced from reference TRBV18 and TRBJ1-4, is NAGVMQNPRHLVRRRGQEARLRCSPMKGHSHVYWYRQLPEEGLKFMVYLQKENIIDESGMPKERFSAEFPKEGPSILRIQQVVRGDSAAYFCASRKTGIGNEKLFFGSGTQLSVL.

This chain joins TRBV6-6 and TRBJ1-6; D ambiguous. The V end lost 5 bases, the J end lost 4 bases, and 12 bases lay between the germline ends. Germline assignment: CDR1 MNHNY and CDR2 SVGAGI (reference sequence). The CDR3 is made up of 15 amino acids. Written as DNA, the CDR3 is TGTGCCAGCAGTCGATCAACATTTTATAATTCACCCCTCCACTTT. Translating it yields CASSRSTFYNSPLHF.

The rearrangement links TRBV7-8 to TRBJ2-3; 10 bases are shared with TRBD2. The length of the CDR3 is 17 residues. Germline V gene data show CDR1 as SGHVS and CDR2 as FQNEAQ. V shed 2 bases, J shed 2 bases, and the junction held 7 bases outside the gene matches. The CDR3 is CASSLWIAGGATDTQYF. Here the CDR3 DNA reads TGTGCCAGCAGCTTATGGATAGCGGGGGGCGCCACAGATACGCAGTATTTT.

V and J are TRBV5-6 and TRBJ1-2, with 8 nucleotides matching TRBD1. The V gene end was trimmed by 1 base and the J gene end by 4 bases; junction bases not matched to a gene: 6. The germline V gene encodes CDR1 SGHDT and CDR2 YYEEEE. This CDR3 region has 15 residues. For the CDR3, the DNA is TGTGCCAGCAGCTTGTTCGGACAGGGAGCCTATGGCTACACCTTC. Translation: CASSLFGQGAYGYTF.

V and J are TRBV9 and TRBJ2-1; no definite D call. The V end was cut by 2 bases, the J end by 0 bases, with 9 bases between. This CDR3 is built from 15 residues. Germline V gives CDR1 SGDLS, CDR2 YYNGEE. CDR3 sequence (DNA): TGTGCCAGCAGCGTGAGCTCCCTCTCCTACAATGAGCAGTTCTTC. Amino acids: CASSVSSLSYNEQFF. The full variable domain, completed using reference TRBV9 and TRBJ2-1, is DSGVTQTPKHLITATGQRVTLRCSPRSGDLSVYWYQQSLDQGLQFLIQYYNGEERAKGNILERFSAQQFPDLHSELNLSSLELGDSALYFCASSVSSLSYNEQFFGPGTRLTVL.

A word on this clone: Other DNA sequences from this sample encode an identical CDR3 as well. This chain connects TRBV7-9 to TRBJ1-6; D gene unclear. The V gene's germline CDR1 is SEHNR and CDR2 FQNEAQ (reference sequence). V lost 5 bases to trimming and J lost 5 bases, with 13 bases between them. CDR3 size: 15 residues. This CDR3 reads CASSPGGQDNSPLHF. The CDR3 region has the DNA TGTGCCAGCAGCCCCGGTGGGCAGGATAATTCACCCCTCCACTTT.

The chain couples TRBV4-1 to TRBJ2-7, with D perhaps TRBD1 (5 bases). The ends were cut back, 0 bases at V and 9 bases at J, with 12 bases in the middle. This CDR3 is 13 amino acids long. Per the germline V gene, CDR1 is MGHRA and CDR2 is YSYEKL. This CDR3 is CASSQDRGWGQYF. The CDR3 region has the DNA TGCGCCAGCAGCCAAGATAGGGGTTGGGGGCAGTACTTC.

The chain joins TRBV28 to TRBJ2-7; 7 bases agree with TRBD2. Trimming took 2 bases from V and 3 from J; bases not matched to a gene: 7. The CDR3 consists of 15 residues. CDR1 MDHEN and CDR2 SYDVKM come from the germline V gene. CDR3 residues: CASSLAGDLNYEQYF. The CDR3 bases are TGTGCCAGCAGTTTAGCGGGGGACCTGAACTACGAGCAGTACTTC. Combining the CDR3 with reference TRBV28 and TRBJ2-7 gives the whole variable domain DVKVTQSSRYLVKRTGEKVFLECVQDMDHENMFWYRQDPGLGLRLIYFSYDVKMKEKGDIPEGYSVSREKKERFSLILESASTNQTSMYLCASSLAGDLNYEQYFGPGTRLTVT.

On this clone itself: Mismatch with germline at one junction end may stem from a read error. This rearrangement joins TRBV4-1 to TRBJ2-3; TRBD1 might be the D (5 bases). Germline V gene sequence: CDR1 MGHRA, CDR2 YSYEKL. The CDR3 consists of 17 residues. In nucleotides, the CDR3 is TGCGCCAGCAACCAAGAGCGAAGGGGCGCGGGCACAGATACGCAGTATTTT. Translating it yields CASNQERRGAGTDTQYF.

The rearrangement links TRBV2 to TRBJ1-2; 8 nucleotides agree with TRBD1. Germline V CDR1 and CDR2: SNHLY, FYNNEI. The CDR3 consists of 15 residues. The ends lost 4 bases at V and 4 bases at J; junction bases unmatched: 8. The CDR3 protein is CASSAQQGGSYGYTF. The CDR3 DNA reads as TGTGCCAGCAGTGCCCAACAGGGGGGAAGCTATGGCTACACCTTC.

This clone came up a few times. The CDR3 DNA follows: TGTGCCAGCACCAATACTGCTCCCTACGAGCAGTACTTC. Protein product: CASTNTAPYEQYF. The chain recombines TRBV6-6 with TRBJ2-7; unclear D gene. This CDR3 comprises 13 residues. Germline CDR1 is MNHNY and CDR2 is SVGAGI (reference sequence). V was cut by 7 bases and J by 2 bases, with 12 bases left in between.

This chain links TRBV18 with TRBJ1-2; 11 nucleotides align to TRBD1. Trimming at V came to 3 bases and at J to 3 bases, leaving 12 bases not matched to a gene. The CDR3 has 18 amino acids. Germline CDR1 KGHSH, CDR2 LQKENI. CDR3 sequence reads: CASSPLPGQGGKDYGYTF. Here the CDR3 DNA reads TGTGCCAGCTCACCGCTCCCGGGACAGGGGGGAAAGGACTATGGCTACACCTTC.

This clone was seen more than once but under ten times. The CDR3 DNA sequence: TGTGCCAGCAGCCAAGATTGGACAGGGGGGTACGAGCAGTACTTC. This codes for CASSQDWTGGYEQYF. The J gene is TRBJ2-7, the V gene TRBV3-1 (or the pseudogene TRBV3-2); 10 bases are a match to TRBD1. V lost 0 bases and J lost 4; bases outside the gene matches: 3. Germline CDR1 is LGHDT and CDR2 is YNNKEL (reference sequence). CDR3 length: 15 residues.

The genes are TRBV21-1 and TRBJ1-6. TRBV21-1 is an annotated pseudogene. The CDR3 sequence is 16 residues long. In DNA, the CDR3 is TGTGCCAGCAGCAAAGGGGGAGGTAGGAATAATTCACCCCTCCACTTT. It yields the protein CASSKGGGRNNSPLHF.

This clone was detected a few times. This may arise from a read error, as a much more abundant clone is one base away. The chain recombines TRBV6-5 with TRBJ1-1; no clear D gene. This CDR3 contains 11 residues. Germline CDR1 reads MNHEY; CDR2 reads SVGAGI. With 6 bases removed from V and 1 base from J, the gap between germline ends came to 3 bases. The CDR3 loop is CASRANTEAFF. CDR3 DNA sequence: TGTGCCAGCAGGGCGAACACTGAAGCTTTCTTT.

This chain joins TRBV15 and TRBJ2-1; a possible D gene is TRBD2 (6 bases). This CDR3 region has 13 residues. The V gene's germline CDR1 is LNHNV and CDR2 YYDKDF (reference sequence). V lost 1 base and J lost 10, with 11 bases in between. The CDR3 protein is CATSRGVAVEQFF. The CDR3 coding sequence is TGTGCCACCAGCAGAGGGGTAGCGGTAGAGCAGTTCTTC. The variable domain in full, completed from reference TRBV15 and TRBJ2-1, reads DAMVIQNPRYQVTQFGKPVTLSCSQTLNHNVMYWYQQKSSQAPKLLFHYYDKDFNNEADTPDNFQSRRPNTSFCFLDIRSPGLGDTAMYLCATSRGVAVEQFFGPGTRLTVL.

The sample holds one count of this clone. The CDR3 nucleotides are TGCGCCAGCAGCTTGGAACGAGGCCCGACAGGGTCGGACGGCTACACCTTC. Amino acid sequence: CASSLERGPTGSDGYTF. The V call is TRBV5-1, the J call TRBJ1-2, with 7 bases lining up with TRBD1. The CDR3 is 17 residues long. Germline V gene lookup returns CDR1 SGHRS and CDR2 YFSETQ. With V trimmed by 0 bases and J by 8 bases, 16 bases remained unmatched.

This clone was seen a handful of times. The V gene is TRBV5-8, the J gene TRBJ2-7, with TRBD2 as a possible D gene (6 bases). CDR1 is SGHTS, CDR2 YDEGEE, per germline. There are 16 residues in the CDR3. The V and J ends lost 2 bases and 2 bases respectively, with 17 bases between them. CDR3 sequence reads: CASSFSPAGSPYEQYF. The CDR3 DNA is TGTGCCAGCAGCTTTTCACCAGCGGGCTCCCCCTACGAGCAGTACTTC.